This T cell receptor (beta chain) was obtained from a study of spatial heterogeneity in lung cancer. The wider study: Across tumor regions, counts of TCR transcripts showed a strong correlation with a T cell module score derived from matched bulk RNA-seq. Findings and caveats of the study: Estimation of coverage gave values of about 7% for alpha and around 14% for beta chains in tumor T cells. Numbers of ubiquitous and regional expanded TCRs tracked ubiquitous and regional nonsynonymous mutation counts, respectively. Counts of expanded intratumoral alpha and beta TCRs tracked tumor mutation counts.

The ends lost 3 bases at V and 4 bases at J; junction bases unmatched: 9. The length of the CDR3 is 16 residues. Germline V CDR1 and CDR2: ENHRY, SYGVKD. As for time point: sample taken at primary tumor resection. The sequenced material consisted of unsorted whole RNA from tumor, nontumor lung or frozen PBMC. On this clonotype: Its specificity is not known. This may be a read error, as it is one base from a much larger clone.

TCRdb re-called the 5' RACE reads through MiXCR, storing one row per CDR3 protein. The data hold more than 25,000 distinct CDR3 sequences, with roughly 7.4% observed a single time. The chain carries TRBV10-3 and TRBJ2-5; 9 nucleotides align to TRBD2. Sequencing was performed on lung tumor tissue, taken at surgery. This sequence was found in a male donor with early-stage non-small cell lung cancer. The CDR3 DNA follows: TGTGCCATCAGTGATGCGCAGTCTAGCGGGGCAGAGACCCAGTACTTC. Residues: CAISDAQSSGAETQYF.